This is a list of T cell receptor beta chains from one sample in a study of vaccination and CD4 T cells after COVID-19. TCRdb analysed the PCR reads with MiXCR anew, one entry per CDR3 protein. The sample has 17,000 or so distinct CDR3 sequences, more than 25% seen once. Their antigens are not known. The sequencing sample was made of cultured CD4+ T cells from blood. The receptors stem from a human donor with COVID-19. The CDR3 runs from the conserved cysteine through the conserved F or W. D genes are given only for firm matches. Clone size is not always given. Where it is, it says once, few, many or a class for expanded clones.

size: medium-sized; D: NA; V: TRBV20-1; J: TRBJ1-3; DNA: TGCAGTGCCCTTAAAACTCGCTCTGGAAACACCATATATTTT; CDR3: CSALKTRSGNTIYF
size: NA; D: NA; V: TRBV20-1; J: TRBJ2-5; DNA: TGCAGTGCGGAGCTGCGGGGGCCGAACGTGGAGACCCAGTACTTC; CDR3: CSAELRGPNVETQYF
size: NA; D: NA; V: TRBV6-2/TRBV6-3; J: TRBJ2-6; DNA: TGTGCCAGCAGTTACGGGGTCAGGACGCACTCTGGGGCCAACGTCCTGACTTTC; CDR3: CASSYGVRTHSGANVLTF
size: few; D: NA; V: TRBV6-5; J: TRBJ1-6; DNA: TGTGCCAGCAGTTTAGGGACCGCCCGCTCCTATAATTCACCCCTCCACTTT; CDR3: CASSLGTARSYNSPLHF
size: NA; D: TRBD1; V: TRBV25-1; J: TRBJ1-5; DNA: TGTGCCAGCAGAGGACAGGGAGACAATCAGCCCCAGCATTTT; CDR3: CASRGQGDNQPQHF
size: few; D: NA; V: TRBV5-8; J: TRBJ1-5; DNA: TGTGCCAGCAGCTTCGTCGGAGATCAGCCCCAGCATTTT; CDR3: CASSFVGDQPQHF
size: NA; D: TRBD1; V: TRBV12-3/TRBV12-4; J: TRBJ1-1; DNA: TGTGCCAGCAGTTACCGAACAGGGGTGAACACTGAAGCTTTCTTT; CDR3: CASSYRTGVNTEAFF
size: NA; D: NA; V: TRBV19; J: TRBJ1-5; DNA: TGTGCCAGTACTTTAAACGGGGGCAATCAGCCCCAGCATTTT; CDR3: CASTLNGGNQPQHF
size: few; D: NA; V: TRBV28; J: TRBJ1-5; DNA: TGTGCCAGCAGTTCTTCCAATAGGCCCCAGCATTTT; CDR3: CASSSSNRPQHF
size: NA; D: TRBD1; V: TRBV6-1; J: TRBJ1-2; DNA: TGTGCCAGCAGTAAGATAAACAGGGGCGACTATGGCTACACCTTC; CDR3: CASSKINRGDYGYTF
size: few; D: NA; V: TRBV30; J: TRBJ1-4; DNA: TGTGCCTGGAGTGAAGGCAGGAAACTGTTTTTT; CDR3: CAWSEGRKLFF
size: NA; D: NA; V: TRBV2; J: TRBJ2-7; DNA: TGTGTCACAGGGCTTAGAGCGTCTTCCTACGAGCAGTACTTC; CDR3: CVTGLRASSYEQYF
size: few; D: TRBD1; V: TRBV7-9; J: TRBJ2-5; DNA: TGTGCCAGCAGCTTAACACAGGGGGCAGGCGGGGAGACCCAGTACTTC; CDR3: CASSLTQGAGGETQYF
size: NA; D: NA; V: TRBV7-2; J: TRBJ1-2; DNA: TGTGCCAGCAGCTTAAGTCTAAGAGCTGGCTACACCTTC; CDR3: CASSLSLRAGYTF
size: NA; D: NA; V: TRBV20-1; J: TRBJ1-2; DNA: TGCAGTGCTAGAGATCCCACAGGGTTCTATGGCTACACCTTC; CDR3: CSARDPTGFYGYTF
size: NA; D: NA; V: TRBV7-2; J: TRBJ1-1; DNA: TGTGCCAGCAGCAGAGACAGAGTGAACACTGAAGCTTTCTTT; CDR3: CASSRDRVNTEAFF
size: few; D: NA; V: TRBV10-3; J: TRBJ1-6; DNA: TGTGCCACGATGGGACGGATCTTTTCACCCCTCCACTTT; CDR3: CATMGRIFSPLHF
size: NA; D: TRBD1; V: TRBV6-1; J: TRBJ1-5; DNA: TGTGCCAGCAGTGGAGGGACAGGGGGAATCAGCAATCAGCCCCAGCATTTT; CDR3: CASSGGTGGISNQPQHF
size: NA; D: TRBD1; V: TRBV4-3; J: TRBJ1-2; DNA: TGCGCCAGCAGCCAAGGCGGACAGGGAAGCTATGGCTACACCTTC; CDR3: CASSQGGQGSYGYTF
size: few; D: NA; V: TRBV19; J: TRBJ1-5; DNA: TGTGCCAGTACCTTCCCGGGCCTGGGGCAGCCCCAGCATTTT; CDR3: CASTFPGLGQPQHF
size: NA; D: NA; V: TRBV6-1; J: TRBJ2-3; DNA: TGTGCCAGCAGTACGCGCGCCAGCACAGATACGCAGTATTTT; CDR3: CASSTRASTDTQYF
size: few; D: NA; V: TRBV11-3; J: TRBJ2-3; DNA: TGTGCCAGCAGCTTAGGAGATACGCAGTATTTT; CDR3: CASSLGDTQYF
size: NA; D: TRBD1; V: TRBV6-1; J: TRBJ1-2; DNA: TGTGCCAGCAGGCCAGCCGGGACAGGGGGTGGCTACACCTTC; CDR3: CASRPAGTGGGYTF
size: few; D: NA; V: TRBV12-3/TRBV12-4; J: TRBJ1-6; DNA: TGTGCCAGCAGTCCGGGACCTTCTAATTCACCCCTCCACTTT; CDR3: CASSPGPSNSPLHF
size: few; D: NA; V: TRBV5-1; J: TRBJ1-6; DNA: TGCGCCAGCAGTCAAGGGCGCCAGCCTTCCCCCCTCCACTTT; CDR3: CASSQGRQPSPLHF
size: NA; D: NA; V: TRBV6-5; J: TRBJ1-6; DNA: TGTGCCAGCAGTTACTCGAGGACGGGGATGGGCCTTGGTTCACCCCTCCACTTT; CDR3: CASSYSRTGMGLGSPLHF
size: NA; D: NA; V: TRBV29-1; J: TRBJ1-5; DNA: TGCAGCGCCCGGGACGGGGGAAATCAGCCCCAGCATTTT; CDR3: CSARDGGNQPQHF
size: few; D: NA; V: TRBV7-2; J: TRBJ2-2; DNA: TGTGCCAGCAGCTTAGACGGGTGGGAATACACCGGGGAGCTGTTTTTT; CDR3: CASSLDGWEYTGELFF
size: medium-sized; D: NA; V: TRBV6-2/TRBV6-3; J: TRBJ1-2; DNA: TGTGCCAGCACCCAACTGGGGTCAGGGAGCGACTACACCTTC; CDR3: CASTQLGSGSDYTF
size: few; D: TRBD1; V: TRBV10-3; J: TRBJ1-2; DNA: TGTGCCACCAGACCTCGGGAGGGGGCGCCGGTAGGCTACACCTTC; CDR3: CATRPREGAPVGYTF
size: few; D: NA; V: TRBV30; J: TRBJ1-2; DNA: TGTGCCTGGAGGGCCGTGGGGAATAACTATGGCTACACCTTC; CDR3: CAWRAVGNNYGYTF
size: NA; D: NA; V: TRBV2; J: TRBJ1-5; DNA: TGTGCCAGCAGTGAAGGAGACAGTAATCAGCCCCAGCATTTT; CDR3: CASSEGDSNQPQHF
size: medium-sized; D: NA; V: TRBV15; J: TRBJ1-2; DNA: TGTGCCACCAGCAGAGATGGGCACAGCCTATATGGCTACACCTTC; CDR3: CATSRDGHSLYGYTF
size: NA; D: TRBD1; V: TRBV24-1; J: TRBJ1-4; DNA: TGTGCCACCAGTGATGGGGACCGGGACAGGGATGAGGCTAATGAAAAACTGTTTTTT; CDR3: CATSDGDRDRDEANEKLFF
size: NA; D: NA; V: TRBV7-9; J: TRBJ2-7; DNA: TGTGCCAGCAGCTTAGACAGATCCTACGAGCAGTACTTC; CDR3: CASSLDRSYEQYF
size: few; D: NA; V: TRBV20-1; J: TRBJ2-2; DNA: TGCAGTGCTAGAGCTGCGGGGTTCGGGGAGCTGTTTTTT; CDR3: CSARAAGFGELFF
size: NA; D: TRBD2; V: TRBV6-2/TRBV6-3; J: TRBJ2-3; DNA: TGTGCCAGCAGCTCAGCGGGGGTATACACAGATACGCAGTATTTT; CDR3: CASSSAGVYTDTQYF
size: NA; D: TRBD1; V: TRBV7-8; J: TRBJ1-2; DNA: TGTGCCAGCAGCTTATACCAGACAGGGGCAAAAGTTTATGGCTACACCTTC; CDR3: CASSLYQTGAKVYGYTF
size: few; D: NA; V: TRBV14; J: TRBJ1-2; DNA: TGTGCCAGCAGCCAAGATGTAGGGCTTGGCTACACCTTC; CDR3: CASSQDVGLGYTF
size: NA; D: TRBD1; V: TRBV2; J: TRBJ1-5; DNA: TGTGCCAGCACGGGACAGGTAGGCGCCAATCAGCCCCAGCATTTT; CDR3: CASTGQVGANQPQHF
size: NA; D: TRBD2; V: TRBV2; J: TRBJ2-7; DNA: TGTGCCAGCAGGGCCGGGACTAGCGGGGGCGAGCAGTACTTC; CDR3: CASRAGTSGGEQYF
size: once; D: NA; V: TRBV12-5; J: TRBJ2-5; DNA: TGTGCTAGTGGTTTGAAGGGGCAAGAGACCCAGTACTTC; CDR3: CASGLKGQETQYF
size: NA; D: NA; V: TRBV6-1; J: TRBJ2-7; DNA: TGTGCCAGCAGGAAGGACAAAACCTACGAGCAGTACTTC; CDR3: CASRKDKTYEQYF
size: NA; D: TRBD2; V: TRBV28; J: TRBJ2-3; DNA: TGTGCCAGCAGTTTTCCGGAGGGCGGGGGGCCGTCGTATACGCAGTATTTT; CDR3: CASSFPEGGGPSYTQYF
size: few; D: TRBD2; V: TRBV25-1; J: TRBJ2-3; DNA: TGTGCCAGCAGGTCTAGCGGGGGGACCTACACAGATACGCAGTATTTT; CDR3: CASRSSGGTYTDTQYF
size: NA; D: NA; V: TRBV1; J: TRBJ2-2; DNA: TGCACCAGCAGCCAGACGGATTCGAACACCGGGGAGCTGTTTTTT; CDR3: CTSSQTDSNTGELFF
size: once; D: NA; V: TRBV6-1; J: TRBJ2-1; DNA: TGTGCCAGCAGCTCCACAGGTCTCTCCAATGAGCAGTTCTTC; CDR3: CASSSTGLSNEQFF
size: NA; D: NA; V: TRBV3-1; J: TRBJ2-4; DNA: TGTGCCAGCAGCCCCCGCGGGGCCAAAACGCCGGGGAAGTACTTC; CDR3: CASSPRGAKTPGKYF
size: NA; D: NA; V: TRBV1; J: TRBJ2-1; DNA: TGCACCAGCAGCCCAATCTCCGGGGGCATGCGAAGGTACAATGAGCAGTTCTTC; CDR3: CTSSPISGGMRRYNEQFF
size: NA; D: NA; V: TRBV12-3/TRBV12-4; J: TRBJ1-6; DNA: TGTGCCAGCAGTTTGGGGGAGGGGTACTCACCCCTCCACTTT; CDR3: CASSLGEGYSPLHF
size: NA; D: TRBD1; V: TRBV28; J: TRBJ2-5; DNA: TGTGCCAGCAGTTCCGGGACAGGGGGCGCCAAGACCCAGTACTTC; CDR3: CASSSGTGGAKTQYF
size: NA; D: TRBD1; V: TRBV12-3/TRBV12-4; J: TRBJ2-1; DNA: TGTGCCAGCAGTGCCCGACAGGGTGACTCCTACAATGAGCAGTTCTTC; CDR3: CASSARQGDSYNEQFF
size: NA; D: NA; V: TRBV6-1; J: TRBJ1-1; DNA: TGTGCCAGCAGTCGAGACAGGCGTGAAGCTTTCTTT; CDR3: CASSRDRREAFF
size: few; D: TRBD1; V: TRBV19; J: TRBJ2-2; DNA: TGTGCCAGTAGGGACAGGGGGATCGTGTACACCGGGGAGCTGTTTTTT; CDR3: CASRDRGIVYTGELFF